What follows describes a single T cell receptor beta chain. The antigen is undetermined. Donors likely had unrecorded immune exposures despite being nominally healthy when sampled. The data are from a study of cytomegalovirus exposure and HLA in healthy donors. Germline assignment: CDR1 GTSNPN and CDR2 SVGIG (reference sequence). This CDR3 has 13 amino acids. V shed 4 bases and J shed 5 bases, with 14 bases lying between them. Whole-study results and caveats: Looking again later, the authors saw that most CMV-associated TCR beta chains seemed HLA-restricted. Solely CMV serostatus was available to characterize immune exposure. Being productive about 87% or about 30% of the time was typical of most TCR beta V segments in an earlier analysis.

The PCR had 60 Vbeta and 13 Jbeta primers. Sequencing used immunoSEQ multiplex PCR; TCRdb keeps in-frame clones, though not all of them. The repertoire consists of some 140,000 clones, with 65% to 75% occurring once and the leading ten covering about 2.1%. This receptor was taken from a man aged 30 to 45 in good health and CMV-seronegative. The chain carries TRBV30 and TRBJ2-5; possible D gene TRBD2, 6 bases. Specimen: PBMCs. The CDR3 region has the DNA TGTGCCTGGACCGGACTAATCCGCGAGACCCAGTACTTC. It yields the protein CAWTGLIRETQYF.